The clone carrying this TCR beta chain was counted only a few times. Its antigen is still unknown. The source of the sample is a study of T cell repertoires in cytomegalovirus infection. Across the study: Peptides in the study included HLA-C-restricted and HLA-B-restricted CMV epitopes. The public TCR beta signatures pointed to both CMV infection and matching HLA type. Study-level points and caveats: CMV-specific HLA-C-restricted TCR beta clonotypes dominated the ex vivo response.

The CDR3 spans 15 residues. Germline CDR1 reads SNHLY; CDR2 reads FYNNEI. With 7 bases clipped from V and 4 bases from J, the junction kept 9 bases outside the gene matches. TCRdb passed the reads through MiXCR, listing each CDR3 protein once. Of approximately 910,000 distinct CDR3 sequences in the sample, around 29% were seen once. The chain uses TRBV2 and TRBJ1-5; TRBD1 matches at 8 bases. The sequenced sample was cultured CD8+ T cells from PBMCs, obtained from culture after CMV antigen stimulation. The TCR was taken from a human donor in good health (CMV status not recorded). Some clones in this sample may be carry-over from other donors' samples. The CDR3 is CASKPERDRNQPQHF. For the CDR3, the DNA is TGTGCCAGCAAACCAGAAAGGGACAGGAATCAGCCCCAGCATTTT.